This T cell receptor (beta chain) was sequenced in a study of T-cell reconstitution after alpha-beta-depleted transplantation in children (dated by TCRdb to about 2016). Regarding the research as a whole: Using TCR repertoire profiling, the study followed T-cell immune reconstitution in a quantitative way in children after TCRalphabeta/CD19-depleted allogeneic hematopoietic cell transplantation.

For this clonotype: The clone's antigen remains unknown. No qualities accompany the bases; no much larger clone lies one base away.

From the cysteine up to the phenylalanine, the CDR3 has a length of 15 residues. Only the CDR3 part of the read is kept: 45 bases, read in frame from the first base. The germline V gene encodes CDR1 SEHNR and CDR2 FQNEAQ (reference sequence). Clipping removes 6 bases from V and 2 bases from J, with 6 as the unmatched junction base count. Receptor amplification or capture employed PCR. Sequencing used an Illumina HiSeq 2500. TCR libraries were prepared with molecular barcoding, using unique molecular identifiers to normalize TCRbeta repertoire quantification. The public reads were reanalyzed by TCRdb: fastp trimming at Q25, MiXCR alignment, in-frame beta chains only. Rows are unified per CDR3 protein, each entry keeping the most common DNA and genes. Present in this sample are about 300,000 distinct CDR3 sequences, around 7.1% of which were seen just once. Around 10% of the sample is taken by the ten largest.

What the authors observed across the whole study: About two months after transplant, the apparently early recovery of alphabetaT-cell counts reportedly depended on just several hundred clones that had expanded rapidly and came from non-depleted graft cells. Over the following months the frequencies of hyperexpanded clones went down, and after one year T-cell counts and TCRbeta diversity were mostly credited to newly produced T cells. In some patients, high TCRbeta diversity at day 60 was attributed to recipient T cells and intrathymic progenitors that had survived conditioning.

The sample's treatment or condition label, decoded: allogeneic hematopoietic cell transplantation with graft depleted of TCRalphabeta T cells and CD19 B cells. Transplant recipients were children who received TCRalphabeta/CD19-depleted allogeneic hematopoietic cell grafts. The sequencing used peripheral blood, collected 360 days after TCRalphabeta/CD19-depleted stem cell transplant. The chain couples TRBV7-9 to TRBJ2-5; 10 junctional bases match TRBD1. This TCR derives from a female patient younger than 10 who had a stem cell transplant for Fanconi anemia, so the T cells may come from the graft donor. This receptor carries the CDR3 CASRPDRGTQETQYF. The nucleotide sequence is TGTGCCAGCAGGCCGGACAGGGGGACGCAAGAGACCCAGTACTTC.